Listed below are T cell receptor beta chains from one sample, sequenced in a study of shared clonotypes between healthy human individuals. Libraries were prepared by immunoSEQ multiplex PCR; TCRdb keeps only in-frame clonotypes and omits some of them. Altogether about 2.1 million clones are present, 93% being singletons, with the ten largest covering around 1.8%. Sequenced material: naive CD8+ T cells from PBMCs. All receptors derive from a man aged 18 to 30 in good health. Some clones in this sample may be carry-over from other donors' samples. Each CDR3 is given with its conserved first and last residue. The D gene is left open where the match is weak. Size is omitted from some rows. Given values are once, few, many or a class for expanded clones.

TRBV7-7	TRBJ2-1	-	TRBD2	CASSPRPTSGRNEQFF	TGTGCCAGCAGCCCGAGACCGACTAGCGGCCGCAATGAGCAGTTCTTC
TRBV19	TRBJ1-1	once	TRBD1	CASSVTGVRGNTEAFF	TGTGCCAGTAGTGTCACAGGGGTTAGAGGGAACACTGAAGCTTTCTTT
TRBV6-1	TRBJ1-2	-	-	CASSGGLGGYTF	TGTGCCAGCAGTGGGGGATTGGGGGGCTACACCTTC
TRBV9	TRBJ1-3	-	-	CASSVGRALSGNTIYF	TGTGCCAGCAGCGTCGGACGCGCCCTCTCTGGAAACACCATATATTTT
TRBV28	TRBJ1-1	-	-	CASRWGLGMNTEAFF	TGTGCCAGCAGGTGGGGGCTGGGGATGAACACTGAAGCTTTCTTT
TRBV11-2	TRBJ2-7	-	-	CASSPRVPGYEQYF	TGTGCCAGCAGCCCACGGGTCCCGGGTTACGAGCAGTACTTC
TRBV27	TRBJ2-1	-	-	CASTGFGGSYNEQFF	TGTGCCAGCACCGGTTTTGGGGGCTCCTACAATGAGCAGTTCTTC
TRBV15	TRBJ1-5	few	-	CATSSISMGPQHF	TGTGCCACCAGCAGTATTTCGATGGGGCCCCAGCATTTT
TRBV4-3	TRBJ2-2	-	-	CASSQYDYGRGGELFF	TGCGCCAGCAGCCAGTACGACTACGGGAGAGGCGGGGAGCTGTTTTTT
TRBV6-5	TRBJ1-2	-	-	CASSYSSVQGLYGYTF	TGTGCCAGCAGTTACTCGAGCGTTCAGGGCTTGTATGGCTACACCTTC
TRBV5-4	TRBJ2-1	-	-	CASSYSREASYNEQFF	TGTGCCAGCAGCTATAGCAGGGAGGCTTCCTACAATGAGCAGTTCTTC
TRBV14	TRBJ2-5	-	TRBD2	CASSQPISGSVRETQYF	TGTGCCAGCAGCCAACCCATTAGCGGGTCTGTAAGAGAGACCCAGTACTTC
TRBV27	TRBJ1-5	-	-	CASSSNPTGNQPQHF	TGTGCCAGCAGTTCTAATCCGACGGGCAATCAGCCCCAGCATTTT
TRBV7-9	TRBJ1-2	-	TRBD1	CATLSGTENYGYTF	TGTGCCACCCTTTCCGGGACAGAGAACTATGGCTACACCTTC
TRBV15	TRBJ2-7	-	TRBD1	CATSRPRQGAGYEQYF	TGTGCCACCAGCAGACCACGACAGGGGGCCGGCTACGAGCAGTACTTC
TRBV6-1	TRBJ1-4	-	-	CASSDGPSKGQKLFF	TGTGCCAGCAGTGACGGCCCCTCAAAGGGTCAAAAACTGTTTTTT
TRBV28	TRBJ1-5	-	TRBD1	CASSRRTGGRNQPQHF	TGTGCCAGCAGCCGCCGGACAGGGGGAAGGAATCAGCCCCAGCATTTT
TRBV9	TRBJ1-2	-	-	CASSVSPPGVHGYTF	TGTGCCAGCAGCGTAAGCCCGCCGGGGGTCCATGGCTACACCTTC
TRBV6-5	TRBJ2-1	once	-	CASSYQSPSYNEQFF	TGTGCCAGCAGTTACCAGAGCCCCTCCTACAATGAGCAGTTCTTC
TRBV27	TRBJ2-1	-	TRBD2	CASSYGLAAYNEQFF	TGTGCCAGCAGTTACGGACTAGCGGCCTACAATGAGCAGTTCTTC
TRBV19	TRBJ2-1	-	-	CASSINLPGSKVPVNEQFF	TGTGCCAGTAGTATCAACCTCCCAGGGTCGAAAGTTCCGGTCAATGAGCAGTTCTTC
TRBV9	TRBJ2-2	-	-	CASSSHGRGNDMFF	TGTGCCAGCAGCTCCCACGGGCGGGGAAACGATATGTTTTTT
TRBV27	TRBJ2-3	-	-	CASSFGPGADTQYF	TGTGCCAGCAGTTTTGGACCGGGCGCAGATACGCAGTATTTT
TRBV25-1	TRBJ2-2	-	TRBD2	CASTGLEYTGELFF	TGTGCCAGCACCGGACTAGAGTACACCGGGGAGCTGTTTTTT
TRBV2	TRBJ2-7	-	-	CASSGRTAGYEQYF	TGTGCCAGCAGTGGGCGGACGGCCGGGTACGAGCAGTACTTC
TRBV6-1	TRBJ1-1	-	TRBD1	CANLLRTGVTEAFF	TGTGCCAACTTACTACGGACAGGGGTGACTGAAGCTTTCTTT
TRBV2	TRBJ2-7	-	-	CASSELSSNEQYF	TGTGCCAGCAGTGAGTTATCCAGCAATGAGCAGTACTTC
TRBV28	TRBJ1-5	-	TRBD1	CASSLTGTNQPQHF	TGTGCCAGCAGTTTGACAGGGACAAATCAGCCCCAGCATTTT